Listed here are 21 T cell receptor beta chains from one sample, sequenced in a study of T cell repertoires in cytomegalovirus infection. TCRdb passed the reads through MiXCR, listing each CDR3 protein once. The table lists 750,000 to 900,000 distinct CDR3 sequences, 29% of them singletons. The antigens these receptors bind are not known. The sequences come from cultured CD8+ T cells from PBMCs, collected from culture after CMV antigen stimulation. Receptors were obtained from a human donor in good health (CMV status not recorded). Some clones in this sample may be carry-over from other donors' samples.

J is TRBJ2-1 and V is TRBV7-9, with a weak D call TRBD2 (5 bases). Germline loops: CDR1 SEHNR, CDR2 FQNEAQ (reference sequence). V was pared by 8 bases and J by 4 bases, with 9 bases between. The CDR3 runs to 12 residues. As DNA, the CDR3 is TGTGCCAGCCTCGGGAATTACAATGAGCAGTTCTTC. It codes for CASLGNYNEQFF.

This clonotype was counted only a few times. J is TRBJ1-1 and V is TRBV19, with 7 bases matching TRBD1. The CDR3 extends over 15 amino acids. Trimming removed 3 bases from V and 2 bases from J; junction bases left unmatched: 6. Germline CDR1 reads LNHDA; CDR2 reads SQIVND (reference sequence). The CDR3 nucleotides are TGTGCCAGTAGTATTGGGGACAGTGTTAACACTGAAGCTTTCTTT. The encoded protein is CASSIGDSVNTEAFF.

This clonotype was detected ten times or more. This chain connects TRBV7-9 to TRBJ2-2; D ambiguous. Germline V gene lookup returns CDR1 SEHNR and CDR2 FQNEAQ (reference sequence). Trimming pared 5 bases from V and 7 bases from J, leaving 8 bases between. The CDR3 totals 12 residues. Here the CDR3 DNA reads TGTGCCAGCAGCCTTGCTGGCGGGGAGCTGTTTTTT. Translation gives CASSLAGGELFF. Supplemented by reference TRBV7-9 and TRBJ2-2, the full variable domain reads DTGVSQNPRHKITKRGQNVTFRCDPISEHNRLYWYRQTLGQGPEFLTYFQNEAQLEKSRLLSDRFSAERPKGSFSTLEIQRTEQGDSAMYLCASSLAGGELFFGEGSRLTVL.

The rearrangement uses TRBV11-2 and TRBJ1-5; TRBD1 might be the D (6 bases). The CDR3 is 15 residues long. V lost 5 bases to trimming and J lost 2 bases, with 13 bases between them. CDR1 is SGHAT and CDR2 is FQNNGV in the germline V gene. CDR3 region: CASSRGGARNQPQHF. CDR3 DNA: TGTGCCAGCAGCCGAGGGGGTGCCCGCAATCAGCCCCAGCATTTT.

This clonotype has more than one count but fewer than ten. This chain joins TRBV5-1 and TRBJ2-7; 7 positions agree with TRBD1. V lost 4 bases to trimming and J lost 3 bases; unmatched junction nucleotides: 7. This CDR3 is 14 amino acids long. In germline, CDR1 is SGHRS, CDR2 YFSETQ. The DNA for the CDR3 is TGCGCCAGCAGCCTCAGGGGGAGAAACTACGAGCAGTACTTC. This translates into CASSLRGRNYEQYF.

This chain connects TRBV7-9 to TRBJ2-5; 8 bases fit TRBD2. The CDR3 runs 16 residues. Trimming cost V 5 bases and J 4 bases; bases outside gene matches: 12. Germline V CDR1 and CDR2: SEHNR, FQNEAQ (reference sequence). CDR3 sequence (DNA): TGTGCCAGCAGCCCCTGGGGGAGCGGGGGACGAGAGACCCAGTACTTC. It yields the protein CASSPWGSGGRETQYF.

This chain connects TRBV7-3 to TRBJ1-4, with a tentative D call TRBD1 (5 bases). Germline CDR1 SGHTA, CDR2 FQGTGA. With 11 bases removed from V and 5 bases from J, the gap between germline ends came to 15 bases. The CDR3 sequence is 13 residues long. The CDR3: CACQEAGNEKLFF. Written as DNA, the CDR3 is TGTGCCTGCCAAGAAGCAGGGAATGAAAAACTGTTTTTT.

The genes are TRBV7-6 and TRBJ2-5; 11 bases are a match to TRBD2. J lost 5 bases, V lost 5 bases, and 7 bases had no gene match. Germline V gene data show CDR1 as SGHVS and CDR2 as FNYEAQ. CDR3 size: 15 residues. Here the CDR3 reads CASSRSGGAIETQYF. The CDR3 DNA reads as TGTGCCAGCAGCCGTAGCGGGGGGGCTATTGAGACCCAGTACTTC.

This clonotype has more than one count but fewer than ten. The V call is TRBV6-2 or TRBV6-3, the J call TRBJ2-5, with D maybe TRBD2 (6 bases). Trimming shortened V by 1 base and J by 1 base, and 13 bases separated the two germline ends. Per the germline V gene, CDR1 is MNHEY and CDR2 is SVGEGT. This CDR3 has 16 amino acids. In DNA form, the CDR3 reads TGTGCCAGCAGTTACTTCTCCGGTAGCGGCCAAGAGACCCAGTACTTC. Translating gives CASSYFSGSGQETQYF.

The V gene is TRBV27, the J gene TRBJ2-5; 7 bases are shared with TRBD2. Germline V gene sequence: CDR1 MNHEY, CDR2 SMNVEV (reference sequence). Trimming at V came to 8 bases and at J to 1 base, leaving 10 bases not matched to a gene. The CDR3 runs 15 residues. The CDR3 reads CASGPPGLRQETQYF. CDR3 bases: TGTGCCAGCGGTCCCCCGGGACTACGCCAAGAGACCCAGTACTTC.

This clonotype was recorded once. This chain joins TRBV20-1 and TRBJ2-7, with 7 bases fitting TRBD1. The CDR3 is 16 amino acids. CDR1 is DFQATT and CDR2 is SNEGSKA in the germline V gene (reference sequence). V lost 0 bases and J lost 5; bases outside the gene matches: 13. The CDR3 DNA follows: TGCAGTGCTAGAGATAGAGTCCCCCAGGGGGTTGACGAGCAGTACTTC. It codes for CSARDRVPQGVDEQYF.

This clonotype was detected a few times. The J gene is TRBJ1-5, the V gene TRBV6-1; D perhaps matches TRBD1 (6 bases). This CDR3 is built from 17 residues. Looked up from germline, CDR1 is MNHNS and CDR2 is SASEGT. V gave up 5 bases and J gave up 0 bases, with 17 bases separating them. In DNA form, the CDR3 reads TGTGCCAGCAGTTGGAAGGGACATCTCGCTAGCAATCAGCCCCAGCATTTT. Its translation: CASSWKGHLASNQPQHF.

This chain joins TRBV6-1 and TRBJ2-3; maybe TRBD2 (6 bases). The ends were cut back, 5 bases at V and 9 bases at J, with 15 bases in the middle. The CDR3 has 13 residues. Germline CDR1 is MNHNS and CDR2 is SASEGT. The CDR3 protein is CASSRGSEGTQYF. The CDR3 DNA sequence: TGTGCCAGCAGTCGCGGCTCGGAGGGGACGCAGTATTTT.

V gene TRBV28 combines with J gene TRBJ2-7; possibly TRBD1 for D (5 bases). Trimming removed 3 bases from V and 7 bases from J, with 13 bases in between. The length of the CDR3 is 13 residues. Germline CDR1 and CDR2: MDHEN and SYDVKM. The CDR3 spells CASSLSGAREQYV. The CDR3 DNA is TGTGCCAGCAGTTTGAGTGGGGCGAGGGAGCAGTACGTC.

This chain joins TRBV18 and TRBJ1-3; D perhaps matches TRBD1 (6 bases). CDR3 size: 14 residues. The V gene lost 0 bases and the J gene lost 3 bases, with 6 bases spanning the gap. The germline V gene encodes CDR1 KGHSH and CDR2 LQKENI. CDR3 loop: CASSPPGHGNTIYF. In DNA form, the CDR3 reads TGTGCCAGCTCACCACCGGGACATGGAAACACCATATATTTT.

The V and J genes are TRBV5-6 and TRBJ1-1; perhaps TRBD1 as D (5 bases). The V end was cut by 0 bases, the J end by 0 bases, with 9 bases between. Germline values: CDR1 SGHDT, CDR2 YYEEEE. The CDR3 spans 15 residues. CDR3 sequence (DNA): TGTGCCAGCAGCTTGGGGGGCAGGGTGAACACTGAAGCTTTCTTT. The encoded protein is CASSLGGRVNTEAFF.

This clonotype was counted a few times. The J gene is TRBJ2-3, the V gene TRBV11-2; 12 nucleotides agree with TRBD2. From germline, CDR1 is SGHAT and CDR2 FQNNGV. The CDR3 sequence is 19 residues long. V was clipped by 5 bases and J by 2 bases; unmatched bases: 14. In DNA, the CDR3 is TGTGCCAGCAGCCCCGATGCCCTCAGACTAGCGGGGGACACAGATACGCAGTATTTT. Its translation is CASSPDALRLAGDTDTQYF.

This clonotype was seen a handful of times. The chain carries TRBV20-1 and TRBJ1-1; a weak D match, TRBD1 (5 bases). The germline CDR1 and CDR2 sequences are DFQATT and SNEGSKA (reference sequence). This CDR3 has 13 residues. V lost 6 bases and J 1 base, leaving 12 bases between the germline ends. The CDR3 DNA reads TGCAGTGCCGAAGGACACTGGAACACTGAAGCTTTCTTT. Amino acid sequence: CSAEGHWNTEAFF.

The chain recombines TRBV6-6 with TRBJ1-2; D perhaps matches TRBD1 (6 bases). V was clipped by 2 bases and J by 5 bases, with 9 bases between them. CDR3 length: 13 residues. Germline-derived CDR1 and CDR2 are MNHNY and SVGAGI (reference sequence). The CDR3 sequence is CASSYGTSYGYTF. DNA for the CDR3: TGTGCCAGCAGTTACGGGACAAGTTATGGCTACACCTTC.

This clonotype was observed a few times. The rearrangement uses TRBV7-9 and TRBJ1-3; a weak D match, TRBD1 (6 bases). The germline V gene has CDR1 SEHNR and CDR2 FQNEAQ (reference sequence). The CDR3 extends over 15 amino acids. Trimming took off 5 bases at V and 0 bases at J, with 11 bases between the two ends. The CDR3 sequence is CASSHGQNSGNTIYF. For the CDR3, the DNA is TGTGCCAGCAGCCACGGACAGAACTCTGGAAACACCATATATTTT.

V is TRBV27 and J is TRBJ2-1; no clear D gene. The V gene lost 2 bases and the J gene lost 0 bases, with 11 bases spanning the gap. In germline, CDR1 is MNHEY, CDR2 SMNVEV (reference sequence). The CDR3 sequence is 16 residues long. The CDR3 spells CASSLSPYSSYNEQFF. Here the CDR3 DNA reads TGTGCCAGCAGTTTAAGCCCATACAGCTCCTACAATGAGCAGTTCTTC.